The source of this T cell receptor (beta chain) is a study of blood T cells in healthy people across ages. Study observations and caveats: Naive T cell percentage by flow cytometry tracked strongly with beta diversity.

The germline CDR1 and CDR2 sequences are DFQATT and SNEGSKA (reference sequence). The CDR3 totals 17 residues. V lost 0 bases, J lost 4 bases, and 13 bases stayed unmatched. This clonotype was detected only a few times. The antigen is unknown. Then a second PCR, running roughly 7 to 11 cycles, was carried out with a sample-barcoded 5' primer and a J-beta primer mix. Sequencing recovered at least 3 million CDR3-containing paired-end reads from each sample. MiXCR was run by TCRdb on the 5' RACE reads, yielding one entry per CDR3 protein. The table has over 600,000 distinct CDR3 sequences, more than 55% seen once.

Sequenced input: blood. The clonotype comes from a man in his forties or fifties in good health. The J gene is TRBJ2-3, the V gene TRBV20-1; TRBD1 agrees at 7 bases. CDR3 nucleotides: TGCAGTGCTAGAGATCAATTTTCCGGACAGGTTCCAGATACGCAGTATTTT. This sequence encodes CSARDQFSGQVPDTQYF.